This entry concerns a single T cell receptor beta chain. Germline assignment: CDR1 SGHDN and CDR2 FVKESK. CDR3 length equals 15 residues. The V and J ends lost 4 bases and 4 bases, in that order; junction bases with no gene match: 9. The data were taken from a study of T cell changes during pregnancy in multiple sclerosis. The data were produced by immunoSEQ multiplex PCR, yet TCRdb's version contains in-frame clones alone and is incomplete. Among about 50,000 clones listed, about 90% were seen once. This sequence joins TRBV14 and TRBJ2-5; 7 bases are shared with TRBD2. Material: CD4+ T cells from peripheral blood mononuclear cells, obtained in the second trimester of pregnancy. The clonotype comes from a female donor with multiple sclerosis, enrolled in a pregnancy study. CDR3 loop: CASSLSGRTGETQYF. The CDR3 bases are TGTGCCAGCAGCCTTAGCGGGCGGACGGGAGAGACCCAGTACTTC.